The present TCR beta chain was sequenced within a study of T cell responses to AZD1222 COVID-19 vaccine. Study-wide findings and caveats: It should be noted that donors were predominantly white British and more often female, and clonal diversity was possibly underestimated. Baseline antibody screening turned up just six or seven seropositive AZD1222 recipients. Repertoires were collected only later (after the peak T cell response had occurred). Spike-wide vaccine-associated CD4 TCRs dominated at 160-218 and 743-854.

As for this clone: Its antigen is not known.

Data came from immunoSEQ multiplex PCR; TCRdb stores just in-frame clones and leaves some out. The sample holds fewer than 200,000 clones, approximately 92% seen once. The source is an adult in good health. The sequences come from peripheral blood, collected on day 0 of AZD1222 vaccination.

The CDR3 region has the DNA TGTGCCAGCAGCTTGGGATGGGACGAGCAGTACGTC. This sequence encodes CASSLGWDEQYV. This chain uses TRBV5-6 with TRBJ2-7; D gene uncertain. The length of the CDR3 is 12 residues. In germline, CDR1 is SGHDT, CDR2 YYEEEE. The V end was cut by 0 bases, the J end by 5 bases, with 6 bases between.